The source of this T cell receptor (beta chain) is a study of neoadjuvant nivolumab and ipilimumab in lung cancer. Sequencing used immunoSEQ multiplex PCR; TCRdb keeps in-frame clones, though not all of them. This table holds more than 40,000 clones, 85% to 90% found once. A remark on this clone: A junction end diverges from the germline sequence, so it may reflect a read error.

Germline V gives CDR1 SGHRS, CDR2 YFSETQ. This CDR3 contains 13 residues. J is TRBJ2-7 and V is TRBV5-1; tentatively, D is TRBD2 (5 bases). Sequencing was performed on blood, taken before neoadjuvant nivolumab, alone or with ipilimumab. The TCR sequence derives from an adult with non-small cell lung cancer. Some clones in this sample may be carry-over from other donors' samples. CDR3 sequence: CASRLGLSNEQYF. The CDR3 nucleotides are TGCGCCAGCAGGTTAGGACTCTCCAACGAGCAGTACTTC.